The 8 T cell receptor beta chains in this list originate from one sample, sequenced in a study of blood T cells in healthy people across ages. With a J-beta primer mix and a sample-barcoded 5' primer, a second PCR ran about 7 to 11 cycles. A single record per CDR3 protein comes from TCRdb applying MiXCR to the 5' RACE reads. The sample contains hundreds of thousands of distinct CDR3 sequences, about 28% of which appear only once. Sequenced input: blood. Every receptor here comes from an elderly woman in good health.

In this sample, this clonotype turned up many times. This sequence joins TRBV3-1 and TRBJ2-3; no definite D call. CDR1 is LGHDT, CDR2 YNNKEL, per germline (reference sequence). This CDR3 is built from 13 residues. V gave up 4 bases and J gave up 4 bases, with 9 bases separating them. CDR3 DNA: TGTGCCAGCAGCCCACGTTCAGCAGATACGCAGTATTTT. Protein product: CASSPRSADTQYF.

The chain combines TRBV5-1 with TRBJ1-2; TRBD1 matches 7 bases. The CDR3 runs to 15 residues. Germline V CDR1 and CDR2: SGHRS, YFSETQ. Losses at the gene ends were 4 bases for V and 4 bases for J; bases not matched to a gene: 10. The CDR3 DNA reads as TGCGCCAGCAGCCGTGCATCCACAGGGGCCTATGGCTACACCTTC. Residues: CASSRASTGAYGYTF. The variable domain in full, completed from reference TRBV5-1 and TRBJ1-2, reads KAGVTQTPRYLIKTRGQQVTLSCSPISGHRSVSWYQQTPGQGLQFLFEYFSETQRNKGNFPGRFSGRQFSNSRSEMNVSTLELGDSALYLCASSRASTGAYGYTFGSGTRLTVV.

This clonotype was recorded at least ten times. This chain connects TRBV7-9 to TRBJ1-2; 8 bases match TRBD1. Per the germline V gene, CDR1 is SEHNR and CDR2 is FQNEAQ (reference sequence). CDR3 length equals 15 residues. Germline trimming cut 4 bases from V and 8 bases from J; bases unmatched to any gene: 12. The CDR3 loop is CASSSNGQGPGGYTF. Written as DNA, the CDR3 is TGTGCCAGCAGCTCAAATGGACAGGGCCCAGGAGGCTACACCTTC. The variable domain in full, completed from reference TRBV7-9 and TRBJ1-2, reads DTGVSQNPRHKITKRGQNVTFRCDPISEHNRLYWYRQTLGQGPEFLTYFQNEAQLEKSRLLSDRFSAERPKGSFSTLEIQRTEQGDSAMYLCASSSNGQGPGGYTFGSGTRLTVV.

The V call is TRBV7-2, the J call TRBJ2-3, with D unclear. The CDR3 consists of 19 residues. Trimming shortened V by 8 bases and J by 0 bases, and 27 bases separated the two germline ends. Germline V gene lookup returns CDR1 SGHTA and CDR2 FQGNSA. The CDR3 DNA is TGTGCCAGCGGCACCCCGATGGGGTACGCGATTTCTAGCACAGATACGCAGTATTTT. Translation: CASGTPMGYAISSTDTQYF.

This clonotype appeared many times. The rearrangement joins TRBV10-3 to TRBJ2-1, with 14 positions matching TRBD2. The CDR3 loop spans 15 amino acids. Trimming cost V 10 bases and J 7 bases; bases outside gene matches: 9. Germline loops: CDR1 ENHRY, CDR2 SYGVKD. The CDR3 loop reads CATIPGLAGENEQFF. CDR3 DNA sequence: TGTGCCACCATTCCGGGACTAGCGGGGGAAAATGAGCAGTTCTTC.

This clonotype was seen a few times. The CDR3 region has the DNA TGCAGCGTTGAGGGGGGGCACCTAGCCAAAAACATTCAGTACTTC. It specifies CSVEGGHLAKNIQYF. J is TRBJ2-4 and V is TRBV29-1; D may be TRBD2 (7 bases). Trimming left V 3 bases short and J 0 bases short, with 12 bases between. The CDR3 covers 15 residues. Germline values: CDR1 SQVTM, CDR2 ANQGSEA. The full variable domain, completed using reference TRBV29-1 and TRBJ2-4, is SAVISQKPSRDICQRGTSLTIQCQVDSQVTMMFWYRQQPGQSLTLIATANQGSEATYESGFVIDKFPISRPNLTFSTLTVSNMSPEDSSIYLCSVEGGHLAKNIQYFGAGTRLSVL.

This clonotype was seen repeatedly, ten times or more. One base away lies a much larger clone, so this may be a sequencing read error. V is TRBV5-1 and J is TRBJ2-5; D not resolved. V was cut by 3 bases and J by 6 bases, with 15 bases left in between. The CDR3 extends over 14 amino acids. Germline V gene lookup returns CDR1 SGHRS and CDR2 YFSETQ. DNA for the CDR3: TGCGCCAGCAGCTGTGGTACCCCTCCGAAGACCCAGTACTTC. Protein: CASSCGTPPKTQYF.

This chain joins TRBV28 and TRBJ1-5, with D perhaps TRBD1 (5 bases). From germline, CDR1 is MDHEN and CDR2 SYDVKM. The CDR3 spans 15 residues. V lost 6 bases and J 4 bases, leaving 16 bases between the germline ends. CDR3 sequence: CASRIRGAKNQPQHF. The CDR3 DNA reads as TGTGCCAGCAGAATACGCGGGGCGAAAAATCAGCCCCAGCATTTT.